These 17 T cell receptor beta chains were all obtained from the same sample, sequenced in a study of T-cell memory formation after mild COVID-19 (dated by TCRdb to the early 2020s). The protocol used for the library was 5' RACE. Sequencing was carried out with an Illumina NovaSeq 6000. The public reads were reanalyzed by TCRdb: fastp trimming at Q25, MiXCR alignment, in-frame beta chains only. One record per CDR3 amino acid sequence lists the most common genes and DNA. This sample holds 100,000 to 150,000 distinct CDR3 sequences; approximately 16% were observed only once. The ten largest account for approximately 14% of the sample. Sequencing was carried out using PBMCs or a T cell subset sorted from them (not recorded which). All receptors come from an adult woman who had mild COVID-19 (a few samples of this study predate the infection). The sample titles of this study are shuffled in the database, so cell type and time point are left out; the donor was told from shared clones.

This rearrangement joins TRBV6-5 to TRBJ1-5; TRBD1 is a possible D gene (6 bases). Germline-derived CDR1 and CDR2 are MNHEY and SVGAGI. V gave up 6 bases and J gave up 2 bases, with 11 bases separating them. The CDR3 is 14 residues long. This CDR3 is CASRPTGRNQPQHF. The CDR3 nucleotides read TGTGCCAGCAGGCCGACAGGACGCAATCAGCCCCAGCATTTT.

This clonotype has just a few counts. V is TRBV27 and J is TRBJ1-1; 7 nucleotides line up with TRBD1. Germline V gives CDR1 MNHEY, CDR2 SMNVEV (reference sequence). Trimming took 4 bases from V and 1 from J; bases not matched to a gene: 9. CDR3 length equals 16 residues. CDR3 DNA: TGTGCCAGCAGTTCAGGACAGGTGATCGAGAACACTGAAGCTTTCTTT. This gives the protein CASSSGQVIENTEAFF.

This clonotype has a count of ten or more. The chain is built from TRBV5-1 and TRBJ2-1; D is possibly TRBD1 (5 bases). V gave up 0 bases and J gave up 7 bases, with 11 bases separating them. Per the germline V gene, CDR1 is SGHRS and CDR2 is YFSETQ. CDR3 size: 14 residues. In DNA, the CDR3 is TGCGCCAGCAGCTTGGGACCGCAGGGAAATGAGCAGTTCTTC. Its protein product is CASSLGPQGNEQFF.

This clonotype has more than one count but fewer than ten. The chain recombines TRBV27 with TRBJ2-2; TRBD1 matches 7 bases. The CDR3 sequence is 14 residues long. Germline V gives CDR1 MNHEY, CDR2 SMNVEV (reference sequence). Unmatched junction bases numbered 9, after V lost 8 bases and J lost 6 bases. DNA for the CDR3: TGTGCCAGCTCCCAGTCCGGACAGGCCGGGGAGCTGTTTTTT. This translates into CASSQSGQAGELFF.

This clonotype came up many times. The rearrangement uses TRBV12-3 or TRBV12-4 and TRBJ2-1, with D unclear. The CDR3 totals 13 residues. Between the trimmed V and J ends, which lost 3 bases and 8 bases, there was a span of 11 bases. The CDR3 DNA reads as TGTGCCAGCAGTTTCGCCACTCCCCATGAGCAGTTCTTC. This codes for CASSFATPHEQFF.

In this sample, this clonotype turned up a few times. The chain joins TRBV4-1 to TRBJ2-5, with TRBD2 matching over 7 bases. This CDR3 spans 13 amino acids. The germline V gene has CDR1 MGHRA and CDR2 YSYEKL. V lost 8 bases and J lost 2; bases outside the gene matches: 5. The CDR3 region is CASGGLEQETQYF. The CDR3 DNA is TGCGCCAGCGGCGGACTAGAGCAAGAGACCCAGTACTTC.

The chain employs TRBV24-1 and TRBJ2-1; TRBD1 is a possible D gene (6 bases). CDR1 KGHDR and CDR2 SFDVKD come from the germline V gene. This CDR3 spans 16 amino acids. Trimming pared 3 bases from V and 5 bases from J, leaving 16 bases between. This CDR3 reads CATSDPDTGHNNEQFF. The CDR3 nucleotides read TGTGCCACCAGTGATCCGGACACGGGACACAACAATGAGCAGTTCTTC.

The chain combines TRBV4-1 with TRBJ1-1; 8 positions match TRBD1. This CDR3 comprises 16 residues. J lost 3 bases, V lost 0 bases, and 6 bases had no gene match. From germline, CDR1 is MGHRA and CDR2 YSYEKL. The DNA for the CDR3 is TGCGCCAGCAGCCAAGATGGCAGGGGGCCGGACACTGAAGCTTTCTTT. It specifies CASSQDGRGPDTEAFF.

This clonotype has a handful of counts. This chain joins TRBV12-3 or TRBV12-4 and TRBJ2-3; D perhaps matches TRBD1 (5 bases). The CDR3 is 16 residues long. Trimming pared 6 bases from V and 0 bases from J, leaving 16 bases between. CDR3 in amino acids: CASSRQSLASTDTQYF. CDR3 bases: TGTGCCAGCAGCCGACAGTCCCTCGCTAGCACAGATACGCAGTATTTT.

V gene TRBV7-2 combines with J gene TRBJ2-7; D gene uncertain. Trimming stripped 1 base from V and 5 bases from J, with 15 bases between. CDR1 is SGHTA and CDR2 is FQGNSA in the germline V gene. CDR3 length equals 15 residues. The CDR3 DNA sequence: TGTGCCAGCAGCTTAGGCTTGGGGAAGAACCACGAGCAGTACTTC. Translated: CASSLGLGKNHEQYF.

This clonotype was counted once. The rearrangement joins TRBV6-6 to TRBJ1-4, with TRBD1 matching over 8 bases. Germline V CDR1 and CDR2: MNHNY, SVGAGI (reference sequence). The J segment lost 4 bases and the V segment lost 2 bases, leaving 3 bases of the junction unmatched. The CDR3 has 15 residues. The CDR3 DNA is TGTGCCAGCAGTTACAGGACAGGGATTAATGAAAAACTGTTTTTT. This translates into CASSYRTGINEKLFF.

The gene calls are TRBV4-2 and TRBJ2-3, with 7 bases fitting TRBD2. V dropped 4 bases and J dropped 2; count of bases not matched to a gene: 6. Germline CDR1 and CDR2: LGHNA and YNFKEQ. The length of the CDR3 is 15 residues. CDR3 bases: TGTGCCAGCAGCCTAACGGGGGGAATCACAGATACGCAGTATTTT. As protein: CASSLTGGITDTQYF.

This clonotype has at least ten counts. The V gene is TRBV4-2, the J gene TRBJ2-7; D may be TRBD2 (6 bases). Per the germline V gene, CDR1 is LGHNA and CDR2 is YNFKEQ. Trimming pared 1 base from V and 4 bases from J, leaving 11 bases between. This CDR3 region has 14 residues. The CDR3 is CASSQGGTLYEQYF. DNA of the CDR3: TGTGCCAGCAGCCAAGGCGGGACCTTATACGAGCAGTACTTC.

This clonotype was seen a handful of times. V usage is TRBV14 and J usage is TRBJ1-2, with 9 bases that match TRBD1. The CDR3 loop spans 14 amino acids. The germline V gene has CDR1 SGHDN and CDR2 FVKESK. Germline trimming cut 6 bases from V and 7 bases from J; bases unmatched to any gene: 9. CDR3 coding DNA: TGTGCCAGCAGTCACGGACAGGGGAGAGGTGGCTACACCTTC. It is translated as CASSHGQGRGGYTF.

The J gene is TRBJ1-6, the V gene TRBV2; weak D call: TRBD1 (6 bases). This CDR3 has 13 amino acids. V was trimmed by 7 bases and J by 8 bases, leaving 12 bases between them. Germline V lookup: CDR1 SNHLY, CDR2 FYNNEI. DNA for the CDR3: TGTGCCAGCACAGCCCAGGGGCATTCACCCCTCCACTTT. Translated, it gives CASTAQGHSPLHF.

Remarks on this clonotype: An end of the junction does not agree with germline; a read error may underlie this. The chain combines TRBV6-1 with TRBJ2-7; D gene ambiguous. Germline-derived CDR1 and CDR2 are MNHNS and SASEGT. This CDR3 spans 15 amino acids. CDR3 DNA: TGTGCCAGCAGGGAAGAGTCACACAGCTCCTACGAGCAGTACTTC. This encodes CASREESHSSYEQYF.

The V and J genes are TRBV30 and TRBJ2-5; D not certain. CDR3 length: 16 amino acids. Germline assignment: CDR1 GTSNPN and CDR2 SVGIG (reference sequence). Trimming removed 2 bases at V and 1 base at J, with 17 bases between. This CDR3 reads CAWSLGPLGSQETQYF. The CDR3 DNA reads TGTGCCTGGAGTCTGGGTCCCCTGGGGTCCCAAGAGACCCAGTACTTC.